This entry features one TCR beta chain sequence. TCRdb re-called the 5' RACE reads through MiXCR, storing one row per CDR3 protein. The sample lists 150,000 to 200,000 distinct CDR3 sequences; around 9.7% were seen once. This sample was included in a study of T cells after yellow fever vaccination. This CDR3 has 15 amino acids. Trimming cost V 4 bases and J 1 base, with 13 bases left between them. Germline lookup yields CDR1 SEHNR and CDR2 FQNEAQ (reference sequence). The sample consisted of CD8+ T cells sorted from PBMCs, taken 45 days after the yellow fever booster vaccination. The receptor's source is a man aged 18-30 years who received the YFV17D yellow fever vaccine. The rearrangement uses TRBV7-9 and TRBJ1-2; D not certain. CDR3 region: CASSSATSDNYGYTF. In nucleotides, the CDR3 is TGTGCCAGCAGCTCAGCTACGTCCGATAACTATGGCTACACCTTC. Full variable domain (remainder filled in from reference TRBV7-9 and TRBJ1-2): DTGVSQNPRHKITKRGQNVTFRCDPISEHNRLYWYRQTLGQGPEFLTYFQNEAQLEKSRLLSDRFSAERPKGSFSTLEIQRTEQGDSAMYLCASSSATSDNYGYTFGSGTRLTVV.